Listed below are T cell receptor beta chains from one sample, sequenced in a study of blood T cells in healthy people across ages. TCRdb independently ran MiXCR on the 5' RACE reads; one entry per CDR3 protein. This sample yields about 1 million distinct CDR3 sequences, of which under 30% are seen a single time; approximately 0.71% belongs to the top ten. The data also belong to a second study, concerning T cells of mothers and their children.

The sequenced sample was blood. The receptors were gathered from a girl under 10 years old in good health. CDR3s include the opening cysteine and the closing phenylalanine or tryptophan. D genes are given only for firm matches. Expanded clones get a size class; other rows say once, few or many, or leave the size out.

cdr3_nt: TGCGCCAGCAGCCAAGATGGGGCAGGTATAGATGAGCAGTTCTTC; cdr3_aa: CASSQDGAGIDEQFF; j_call: TRBJ2-1; clone_size: many; v_call: TRBV4-3; d_call: NA
cdr3_nt: TGTGCCAGCAGTGATATGGCTAGCGGGTACAATGAGCAGTTCTTC; cdr3_aa: CASSDMASGYNEQFF; j_call: TRBJ2-1; clone_size: NA; v_call: TRBV6-1; d_call: TRBD2
cdr3_nt: TGTGCCAGCCAGACTCGCTCCTACGAGCAGTACTTC; cdr3_aa: CASQTRSYEQYF; j_call: TRBJ2-7; clone_size: NA; v_call: TRBV5-6; d_call: NA
cdr3_nt: TGCAGTGCTAATATTGCAGGGGACGGTGAAGCTTTCTTT; cdr3_aa: CSANIAGDGEAFF; j_call: TRBJ1-1; clone_size: NA; v_call: TRBV20-1; d_call: NA
cdr3_nt: TGTGCCAGCAGTGAACCGGGACTAGCGGGAGTCACCGGGGAGCTGTTTTTT; cdr3_aa: CASSEPGLAGVTGELFF; j_call: TRBJ2-2; clone_size: NA; v_call: TRBV12-3/TRBV12-4; d_call: TRBD2
cdr3_nt: TGTGCCAGCAGCTTCCGACTAGATCCAGGGCTGTATGGCTACACCTTC; cdr3_aa: CASSFRLDPGLYGYTF; j_call: TRBJ1-2; clone_size: NA; v_call: TRBV13; d_call: NA
cdr3_nt: TGCAGTGCTAGAGTTAGGAGCTCTTACTCCTACAATGAGCAGTTCTTC; cdr3_aa: CSARVRSSYSYNEQFF; j_call: TRBJ2-1; clone_size: NA; v_call: TRBV20-1; d_call: NA
cdr3_nt: TGCAGCGTTGAGCGGGGGTACCAAGAGACCCAGTACTTC; cdr3_aa: CSVERGYQETQYF; j_call: TRBJ2-5; clone_size: NA; v_call: TRBV29-1; d_call: TRBD2
cdr3_nt: TGTGCCAGCAGCTTCAGACCTTACCAGACAGGGACTAATGAAAAACTGTTTTTT; cdr3_aa: CASSFRPYQTGTNEKLFF; j_call: TRBJ1-4; clone_size: NA; v_call: TRBV7-9; d_call: TRBD1
cdr3_nt: TGTGCCAGCAGCTTATCCTTTGGGCAGGACACCGGGGAGCTGTTTTTT; cdr3_aa: CASSLSFGQDTGELFF; j_call: TRBJ2-2; clone_size: NA; v_call: TRBV11-3; d_call: NA
cdr3_nt: TGTGCCAGCAGAAGACAGGGAAGTTCTGAAGAGACCCAGTACTTC; cdr3_aa: CASRRQGSSEETQYF; j_call: TRBJ2-5; clone_size: few; v_call: TRBV28; d_call: TRBD1
cdr3_nt: TGTGCCAGCAGCAAGAGACAGGGCCCGCCGGATACGCAGTATTTT; cdr3_aa: CASSKRQGPPDTQYF; j_call: TRBJ2-3; clone_size: few; v_call: TRBV12-3/TRBV12-4; d_call: TRBD1
cdr3_nt: TGTGCCAGCAGCTTGGGCTCGAGGGCTAGCTACCCGGATACGCAGTATTTT; cdr3_aa: CASSLGSRASYPDTQYF; j_call: TRBJ2-3; clone_size: NA; v_call: TRBV5-8; d_call: NA
cdr3_nt: TGTGCCATCAAGGGACCCCCCGACTATGGCTACACCTTC; cdr3_aa: CAIKGPPDYGYTF; j_call: TRBJ1-2; clone_size: few; v_call: TRBV12-3/TRBV12-4; d_call: NA
cdr3_nt: TGTGCTAGTGGTTGGGGCGAGCAGTACTTC; cdr3_aa: CASGWGEQYF; j_call: TRBJ2-7; clone_size: NA; v_call: TRBV12-5; d_call: NA
cdr3_nt: TGTGCCAGCAGTTGGGAGGGGTTGACCCAGTACTTC; cdr3_aa: CASSWEGLTQYF; j_call: TRBJ2-5; clone_size: NA; v_call: TRBV28; d_call: TRBD2
cdr3_nt: TGTGCCAGCAGCTCGGAGGGAGTCAATCAGCCCCAGCATTTT; cdr3_aa: CASSSEGVNQPQHF; j_call: TRBJ1-5; clone_size: few; v_call: TRBV9; d_call: NA
cdr3_nt: TGTGCCAGCAGCCAAGGGGGGACAGCAAACTACGAGCAGTACTTC; cdr3_aa: CASSQGGTANYEQYF; j_call: TRBJ2-7; clone_size: few; v_call: TRBV7-9; d_call: NA
cdr3_nt: TGTGCCAGCATGGAGGGGAACACCGGGGAGCTGTTTTTT; cdr3_aa: CASMEGNTGELFF; j_call: TRBJ2-2; clone_size: NA; v_call: TRBV12-3/TRBV12-4; d_call: NA
cdr3_nt: TGCAGCGTCCGGGGGGTCCGGGGAATCCTAGCAAGGGAGACCCAGTACTTC; cdr3_aa: CSVRGVRGILARETQYF; j_call: TRBJ2-5; clone_size: many; v_call: TRBV29-1; d_call: TRBD2
cdr3_nt: TGTGCCAGCAGTCTAGAGCAGAGACGGTACTATGGCTACACCTTC; cdr3_aa: CASSLEQRRYYGYTF; j_call: TRBJ1-2; clone_size: NA; v_call: TRBV6-2/TRBV6-3; d_call: NA
cdr3_nt: TGTGCCAGCACCTATGATAGCAATCAGCCCCAGCATTTT; cdr3_aa: CASTYDSNQPQHF; j_call: TRBJ1-5; clone_size: NA; v_call: TRBV7-2; d_call: NA